Listed below are T cell receptor beta chains from one sample, sequenced in a study of T cells in Graves' hyperthyroidism and ophthalmopathy. TCRdb re-analysed the multiplex PCR reads in MiXCR, keeping a single row per CDR3 protein. The table has nearly 600,000 distinct CDR3 sequences, approximately 15% seen once. Material for sequencing was blood. The receptors here all came from a woman in her 30s with Graves' hyperthyroidism that later progressed to Graves' ophthalmopathy. Each CDR3 is given with its conserved first and last residue. The D gene is left open where the match is weak. Expanded clones are given a class, and other clones once, few, many or no size at all.

abundance	j_gene	v_gene	d_gene	CDR3nt	CDR3aa
many	TRBJ1-3	TRBV29-1	.	TGCAGCGTTGAAGTCAGCGCTGGAAACACCATATATTTT	CSVEVSAGNTIYF
many	TRBJ1-1	TRBV11-3	.	TGTGCCAGCGCGAGACGGGGCAACCAGAACACTGAAGCTTTCTTT	CASARRGNQNTEAFF
.	TRBJ2-5	TRBV5-1	TRBD1	TGCGCCAGCAGCCTGCACTGGACAGGGGAGTCCGGAGAGACCCAGTACTTC	CASSLHWTGESGETQYF
.	TRBJ1-5	TRBV24-1	TRBD1	TGTGCCACCAGTGATCGGACAGGGGGAGATCAGCCCCAGCATTTT	CATSDRTGGDQPQHF
many	TRBJ2-1	TRBV12-3/TRBV12-4	.	TGTGCCAGCAGTTTAGAGGGTACCGCCAATGAGCAGTTCTTC	CASSLEGTANEQFF
many	TRBJ1-1	TRBV5-5	.	TGTGCCAGCAGCTTGGAGGGGGGAGGTACCTCAGCTTTCTTT	CASSLEGGGTSAFF
many	TRBJ2-7	TRBV20-1	.	TGCAGTGCCCCCGGAGCGTCTGGGATGTCCTACGAGCAGTACTTC	CSAPGASGMSYEQYF
few	TRBJ1-4	TRBV20-1	.	TGCAGTGCCCAAGTGGGGGCTGCTAATGAAAAACTGTTTTTT	CSAQVGAANEKLFF
many	TRBJ1-1	TRBV27	.	TGTGCCAGCAGTACGGGGAGTCGTCAAGCTTTCTTT	CASSTGSRQAFF
many	TRBJ2-7	TRBV28	.	TGTGCCAGCAGTAGCTTTGGCCCCTACGAGCAGTACTTC	CASSSFGPYEQYF
many	TRBJ1-2	TRBV29-1	TRBD1	TGCAGCGTCCAGGGACAGGCGTACGGCTACACCTTC	CSVQGQAYGYTF
many	TRBJ2-1	TRBV6-2/TRBV6-3	TRBD2	TGTGCCAGCAGTTACCCTAGCGGGAGTTACAATGAGCAGTTCTTC	CASSYPSGSYNEQFF